Given below is one T cell receptor beta chain in context. Its antigen is as yet unknown. This table comes from immunoSEQ multiplex PCR, and its TCRdb copy is limited to in-frame clones, with some not included. The sample carries 29,000 or so clones, 92% recorded once. CDR3 length equals 14 residues. CDR1 and CDR2 from the germline V gene are MNHNS and SASEGT. The ends lost 6 bases at V and 6 bases at J; junction bases unmatched: 7. This specimen belongs to a study of OX40 agonist ivuxolimab in advanced cancers. For the study at large: Subjects had a mean age of roughly 60 years, with a range of roughly 20 to 79; almost 85% were male. Partial responses were achieved by three patients, of whom one had hepatocellular carcinoma and two had cutaneous melanoma.

Findings and caveats of the study: The study observed clonal expansion of CD4+ and CD8+ blood T cells by week 6 at 0.1 to 3.0 mg/kg. The specificity for antigen of the expanded peripheral T cells was not determined.

The rearrangement links TRBV6-1 to TRBJ2-4; TRBD1 matches 8 bases. The source is an adult with an advanced solid tumor such as melanoma, head and neck, liver or kidney cancer. Specimen: CD4+ or CD8+ T cells sorted from blood, collected in a trial of the OX40 agonist ivuxolimab. This chain's CDR3 is CASRPTGVVNIQYF. The CDR3, as DNA: TGTGCCAGCAGACCGACAGGGGTTGTAAACATTCAGTACTTC.